This is a list of T cell receptor beta chains from one sample in a study of blood T cell repertoires in COVID-19. Profiling relied on immunoSEQ multiplex PCR, and the TCRdb table lists in-frame clones only, not all of them. The sample includes under 200,000 clones, roughly 84% of them seen just once. Input material: peripheral blood. Every receptor here comes from a woman aged 50 to 65 with COVID-19, enrolled during active disease. The CDR3 runs from the conserved cysteine through the conserved F or W. The order of the fields is J gene, D gene, clone size, CDR3 length, V gene, CDR3 protein, CDR3 DNA. The D gene is left open where the match is weak. Expanded clones are given a class, and other clones once, few, many or no size at all.

>TRBJ1-1|.|.|12|TRBV5-6
CASSQSGNQAFF
TGTGCCAGCAGCCAGTCCGGGAATCAAGCTTTCTTT
>TRBJ2-7|.|.|16|TRBV11-2
CASSLDLGSRGYEQYF
TGTGCCAGCAGCTTAGATCTCGGGTCGCGAGGCTACGAGCAGTACTTC
>TRBJ1-6|.|.|16|TRBV6-6
CASSYITGQVNSPLHF
TGTGCCAGCAGCTATATCACTGGTCAGGTTAATTCACCCCTCCACTTT
>TRBJ2-3|.|.|11|TRBV12-5
CASGVTDTQYF
TGTGCTAGTGGCGTCACAGATACGCAGTATTTT
>TRBJ1-4|.|.|12|TRBV19
CASSSPNEKLFF
TGTGCCAGTAGTTCTCCTAATGAAAAACTGTTTTTT
>TRBJ1-5|.|.|12|TRBV6-5
CASSYSGGPQHF
TGTGCCAGCAGTTACTCGGGGGGGCCCCAGCATTTT
>TRBJ2-3|.|.|14|TRBV14
CASSQFRGADTQYF
TGTGCCAGCAGCCAATTCCGGGGTGCAGATACGCAGTATTTT
>TRBJ1-5|.|.|13|TRBV19
CASSIGAPQPQHF
TGTGCCAGCAGTATAGGGGCACCTCAGCCCCAGCATTTT
>TRBJ2-1|.|.|15|TRBV19
CASSYRPKGDDEQFF
TGTGCCAGTAGTTACCGACCGAAGGGGGACGATGAGCAGTTCTTC
>TRBJ1-4|TRBD1|.|13|TRBV7-9
CASRGQVNEKLFF
TGTGCCAGCAGGGGACAGGTTAATGAAAAACTGTTTTTT
>TRBJ1-1|.|.|14|TRBV7-3
CASSPTGQYTEAFF
TGTGCCAGCAGCCCCACAGGGCAGTACACTGAAGCTTTCTTT
>TRBJ2-7|TRBD2|.|14|TRBV14
CASSQVGLPYEQYF
TGTGCCAGCAGCCAAGTGGGACTACCCTACGAGCAGTACTTC
>TRBJ2-7|TRBD2|.|16|TRBV27
CASSRPGLAGEVEQYF
TGTGCCAGCAGCCGGCCCGGACTAGCGGGGGAGGTCGAGCAGTACTTC
>TRBJ1-5|.|.|14|TRBV19
CASSIIGQNQPQHF
TGTGCCAGTAGTATTATCGGTCAAAATCAGCCCCAGCATTTT
>TRBJ1-5|TRBD1|.|14|TRBV3-1/TRBV3-2
CASSPGTGYQPQHF
TGTGCCAGCAGCCCCGGGACAGGGTATCAGCCCCAGCATTTT
>TRBJ1-2|TRBD1|once|15|TRBV6-4
CASSLGRGDNYGYTF
TGTGCCAGCAGCCTTGGCAGGGGGGACAACTATGGCTACACCTTC
>TRBJ2-1|TRBD2|.|18|TRBV9
CASSVGLAGGPYYNEQFF
TGTGCCAGCAGCGTAGGACTAGCGGGGGGGCCCTACTACAATGAGCAGTTCTTC
>TRBJ2-1|TRBD1|.|13|TRBV5-1
CASSSDRGGEQFF
TGCGCCAGCAGCTCGGACAGGGGTGGTGAGCAGTTCTTC
>TRBJ1-4|.|once|15|TRBV5-1
CASSLDGRGLEKLFF
TGCGCCAGCAGCTTGGATGGGCGGGGACTGGAAAAACTGTTTTTT
>TRBJ2-2|TRBD2|.|16|TRBV5-1
CASSLAASGSIGELFF
TGCGCCAGCAGCTTGGCAGCTAGCGGGTCCATCGGGGAGCTGTTTTTT
>TRBJ2-7|.|.|14|TRBV7-9
CASSLVAATYEQYF
TGTGCCAGCAGCTTAGTGGCGGCTACTTACGAGCAGTACTTC
>TRBJ2-7|TRBD1|.|14|TRBV18
CASSPGTGDPEQYF
TGTGCCAGCTCACCCGGGACAGGGGATCCCGAGCAGTACTTC
>TRBJ1-1|TRBD1|.|17|TRBV7-2
CASSLGGTGGANTEAFF
TGTGCCAGCAGCTTAGGGGGGACAGGGGGCGCGAACACTGAAGCTTTCTTT
>TRBJ2-4|TRBD1|.|18|TRBV6-2/TRBV6-3
CASSPKDGTDLAKNIQYF
TGTGCCAGCAGTCCCAAGGACGGGACAGATTTAGCCAAAAACATTCAGTACTTC
>TRBJ2-5|.|.|15|TRBV7-3
CASSFTGFSQETQYF
TGTGCCAGCAGCTTCACAGGGTTTAGCCAAGAGACCCAGTACTTC
>TRBJ2-7|TRBD2|once|17|TRBV6-2/TRBV6-3
CASSSTIDGTSGGERYF
TGTGCCAGCAGTTCTACTATCGACGGGACTAGCGGGGGGGAACGGTACTTC
>TRBJ2-3|TRBD1|once|16|TRBV6-5
CASSYSLDRKEDTQYF
TGTGCCAGCAGTTACTCGCTGGACAGGAAGGAAGATACGCAGTATTTT
>TRBJ1-2|.|.|13|TRBV3-1/TRBV3-2
CASRPTGFYGYTF
TGTGCCAGCAGGCCTACCGGGTTCTATGGCTACACCTTC
>TRBJ1-1|.|.|13|TRBV28
CASSSGGISEAFF
TGTGCCAGCAGTTCGGGGGGGATCTCTGAAGCTTTCTTT
>TRBJ1-4|.|.|14|TRBV30
CAWSTTGGNEKLFF
TGTGCCTGGAGTACTACGGGGGGCAATGAAAAACTGTTTTTT